This T cell receptor beta chain was captured by sequencing in a study of blood T cell repertoires in COVID-19. Under the authors' procedure: Amplification of reference gene primers provided the estimated nucleated cell counts. Repertoires were generated with immunoSEQ multiplex PCR, while TCRdb's copy carries only in-frame clones and drops some. V, J and clone size derive from that table, while D and trimming were established from the DNA sequence. Here the sample spans fewer than 45,000 clones, 80% to 90% being singletons. Germline V gene lookup returns CDR1 GTSNPN and CDR2 SVGIG (reference sequence). The CDR3 extends over 14 amino acids. V shed 2 bases, J shed 5 bases, and the junction held 6 bases outside the gene matches.

The sample comprised peripheral blood. J is TRBJ1-1 and V is TRBV30; TRBD1 matches 9 bases. The receptor was derived from a middle-aged woman with acute or convalescent COVID-19. CDR3 coding DNA: TGTGCCTGGAGTTTGGGACAGGGTGGTACTGAAGCTTTCTTT. It yields the protein CAWSLGQGGTEAFF.